This entry lists 32 T cell receptor beta chains sequenced from one sample in a study of blood T cell repertoires in COVID-19. Generated by immunoSEQ multiplex PCR, the TCRdb table keeps only in-frame clones and is missing some. The sample has over 120,000 clones, roughly 77% seen once; the top ten hold just under 5%. Sequencing input: peripheral blood. These receptors all come from a woman aged 70-85 years with COVID-19, enrolled during active disease.

The chain couples TRBV11-1 to TRBJ2-3; 7 nucleotides align to TRBD2. Per germline, CDR1 SGHAT and CDR2 FQDESV (reference sequence). With 8 bases clipped from V and 0 bases from J, the junction kept 5 bases outside the gene matches. CDR3 length: 14 residues. This CDR3 is CASGSRGSTDTQYF. The DNA of the CDR3 is TGTGCCAGCGGCTCGCGGGGGAGCACAGATACGCAGTATTTT.

The chain is built from TRBV23-1 and TRBJ2-7, with D maybe TRBD1 (5 bases). TRBV23-1 is assigned to the ORF class and has an uncertain function. The CDR3 sequence is 12 residues long. V lost 4 bases and J 4 bases, leaving 8 bases between the germline ends. This chain's CDR3 is CASSRGRYEQYF. The DNA of the CDR3 is TGCGCCAGCAGTCGGGGCAGATACGAGCAGTACTTC.

This clone was found a few times. V is TRBV30 and J is TRBJ2-7, with 9 positions matching TRBD1. With V trimmed by 3 bases and J by 6 bases, 9 bases remained unmatched. The CDR3 has 14 residues. The germline V gene encodes CDR1 GTSNPN and CDR2 SVGIG (reference sequence). CDR3 sequence: CAWSLGQGSSEQYF. CDR3 bases: TGTGCCTGGAGCCTGGGACAGGGCTCGTCCGAGCAGTACTTC.

The chain combines TRBV3-1 (or the pseudogene TRBV3-2) with TRBJ2-3; D is possibly TRBD2 (5 bases). V lost 1 base to trimming and J lost 4 bases, with 9 bases between them. Germline values: CDR1 LGHDT, CDR2 YNNKEL (reference sequence). The CDR3 has 14 amino acids. CDR3 protein: CASSQGSRADTQYF. CDR3 nucleotide sequence: TGTGCCAGCAGCCAAGGTTCGAGGGCAGATACGCAGTATTTT.

This chain uses TRBV7-8 with TRBJ2-7, with 9 bases that match TRBD2. Germline V gene data show CDR1 as SGHVS and CDR2 as FQNEAQ. V lost 5 bases, J lost 6 bases, and 11 bases stayed unmatched. The CDR3 sequence is 15 residues long. The DNA of the CDR3 is TGTGCCAGCAGCCCCCGAGTCGGGACTAGCCGCGAGCAGTACTTC. Residues: CASSPRVGTSREQYF.

The chain is built from TRBV5-6 and TRBJ1-2; 9 bases are shared with TRBD1. The CDR3 is 16 residues long. The trim removed 4 bases at V and 4 bases at J, leaving 11 bases unmatched. Germline CDR1 SGHDT, CDR2 YYEEEE. CDR3 amino acids: CASSPNRGTGSYGYTF. The CDR3 region has the DNA TGTGCCAGCAGCCCTAACCGGGGGACAGGGAGCTATGGCTACACCTTC.

The V and J genes are TRBV27 and TRBJ2-5; 10 bases line up with TRBD1. CDR1 and CDR2 (germline): MNHEY, SMNVEV (reference sequence). This CDR3 spans 15 amino acids. The J segment lost 5 bases and the V segment lost 6 bases, leaving 9 bases of the junction unmatched. CDR3 protein: CASRPRDRGRETQYF. CDR3 DNA: TGTGCCAGCAGACCCCGGGACAGGGGTCGGGAGACCCAGTACTTC.

The chain uses TRBV7-2 and TRBJ2-5; D not certain. Between the trimmed V and J ends, which lost 4 bases and 5 bases, there was a span of 20 bases. Germline lookup yields CDR1 SGHTA and CDR2 FQGNSA. There are 16 residues in the CDR3. The CDR3 spells CASSYRPQHSSETQYF. CDR3 nucleotides: TGTGCCAGCAGCTACCGCCCCCAGCACAGTTCGGAGACCCAGTACTTC.

This clone was seen only a few times. The CDR3 spells CATLEVRGGLPDTQYF. In nucleotides, the CDR3 is TGTGCCACCCTAGAGGTGCGGGGGGGCCTCCCAGATACGCAGTATTTT. This chain uses TRBV2 with TRBJ2-3, with 9 bases identical to TRBD2. The germline V gene encodes CDR1 SNHLY and CDR2 FYNNEI. Germline trimming cut 10 bases from V and 4 bases from J; bases unmatched to any gene: 15. The CDR3 runs 16 residues.

The chain links TRBV3-1 (or the pseudogene TRBV3-2) to TRBJ1-2, with a weak D call TRBD1 (5 bases). Germline lookup yields CDR1 LGHDT and CDR2 YNNKEL (reference sequence). V lost 5 bases and J 2 bases, leaving 15 bases between the germline ends. This CDR3 contains 15 residues. In DNA form, the CDR3 reads TGTGCCAGCAGCGCCCCTCAGGGTCGGAACTATGGCTACACCTTC. Translated, it gives CASSAPQGRNYGYTF.

The chain recombines TRBV7-8 with TRBJ1-2; 7 bases are a match to TRBD1. This CDR3 is 13 amino acids long. Germline V CDR1 and CDR2: SGHVS, FQNEAQ. The trim removed 5 bases at V and 7 bases at J, leaving 7 bases unmatched. The CDR3 region is CASSPRQGAGYTF. The CDR3 DNA follows: TGTGCCAGCAGCCCTAGACAGGGAGCTGGCTACACCTTC. The entire variable domain, with the rest obtained from reference TRBV7-8 and TRBJ1-2, is as follows: GAGVSQSPRYKVAKRGQDVALRCDPISGHVSLFWYQQALGQGPEFLTYFQNEAQLDKSGLPSDRFFAERPEGSVSTLKIQRTQQEDSAVYLCASSPRQGAGYTFGSGTRLTVV.

Only one count was recorded for this clone. The J gene is TRBJ2-1, the V gene TRBV10-2; D might be TRBD1 (6 bases). From germline, CDR1 is WSHSY and CDR2 SAAADI. The CDR3 spans 14 residues. V shed 4 bases and J shed 3 bases, with 10 bases lying between them. CDR3 sequence reads: CASSGEGGYNEQFF. The CDR3 nucleotides read TGCGCCAGCAGTGGTGAAGGGGGCTACAATGAGCAGTTCTTC.

The rearrangement joins TRBV18 to TRBJ2-7; unclear D gene. Trimming left V 0 bases short and J 2 bases short, with 8 bases between. The CDR3 spans 14 residues. In germline, CDR1 is KGHSH, CDR2 LQKENI. CDR3: CASSPPSFPYEQYF. CDR3 nucleotide sequence: TGTGCCAGCTCACCACCGAGTTTCCCCTACGAGCAGTACTTC.

The rearrangement joins TRBV29-1 to TRBJ2-7; a weak D match, TRBD1 (6 bases). CDR1 SQVTM and CDR2 ANQGSEA come from the germline V gene. The CDR3 runs 14 residues. Between the trimmed V and J ends, which lost 6 bases and 0 bases, there was a span of 15 bases. CDR3 protein: CSVRTDPSSYEQYF. CDR3 sequence (DNA): TGCAGCGTCCGGACAGACCCAAGCTCCTACGAGCAGTACTTC.

The chain carries TRBV19 and TRBJ2-1; no clear D gene. Germline CDR1 reads LNHDA; CDR2 reads SQIVND (reference sequence). The ends were cut back, 5 bases at V and 7 bases at J, with 9 bases in the middle. There are 12 residues in the CDR3. The CDR3 protein is CASSSGWNEQFF. CDR3 bases: TGTGCCAGTAGTTCGGGTTGGAATGAGCAGTTCTTC.

V is TRBV5-5 and J is TRBJ1-2; D is possibly TRBD1 (5 bases). With 4 bases removed from V and 3 bases from J, the gap between germline ends came to 13 bases. CDR1 is SGHKS and CDR2 is YYEKEE in the germline V gene (reference sequence). The CDR3 spans 14 residues. CDR3 loop: CASSPDGGYYGYTF. DNA of the CDR3: TGTGCCAGCAGCCCGGATGGGGGGTACTATGGCTACACCTTC. The complete variable domain, with remaining parts taken from reference TRBV5-5 and TRBJ1-2, reads DAGVTQSPTHLIKTRGQQVTLRCSPISGHKSVSWYQQVLGQGPQFIFQYYEKEERGRGNFPDRFSARQFPNYSSELNVNALLLGDSALYLCASSPDGGYYGYTFGSGTRLTVV.

This clone was detected a few times. This chain uses TRBV6-5 with TRBJ1-1, with TRBD1 matching 9 bases. Per the germline V gene, CDR1 is MNHEY and CDR2 is SVGAGI. CDR3 size: 13 residues. The V and J ends lost 6 bases and 5 bases, in that order; junction bases with no gene match: 4. Here the CDR3 reads CASRLTGGTEAFF. DNA for the CDR3: TGTGCCAGCAGGTTGACAGGGGGGACTGAAGCTTTCTTT.

This CDR3 reads CASRGHLNTEAFF. The CDR3 nucleotides are TGCGCCAGCAGGGGACACCTGAACACTGAAGCTTTCTTT. The genes are TRBV4-3 and TRBJ1-1, with D perhaps TRBD1 (6 bases). The CDR3 is 13 residues long. The V gene lost 6 bases and the J gene lost 0 bases, with 8 bases spanning the gap. Germline CDR1 LGHNA, CDR2 YSLEER.

The V call is TRBV7-2, the J call TRBJ2-2; 7 bases match TRBD1. CDR3 length: 19 amino acids. Germline V CDR1 and CDR2: SGHTA, FQGNSA. The ends lost 3 bases at V and 0 bases at J; junction bases unmatched: 13. The CDR3 reads CASSLNPIRQGANTGELFF. CDR3 coding DNA: TGTGCCAGCAGCTTGAACCCCATACGACAGGGAGCGAACACCGGGGAGCTGTTTTTT.

This clone has a single count. The genes are TRBV7-8 and TRBJ1-5, with D tentatively TRBD1 (5 bases). V shed 5 bases and J shed 9 bases, with 17 bases lying between them. The CDR3 runs 14 residues. The germline V gene has CDR1 SGHVS and CDR2 FQNEAQ. For the CDR3, the DNA is TGTGCCAGCAGCACAACGGGGGGGAACTTGCCCCAGCATTTT. Translating gives CASSTTGGNLPQHF.

The chain couples TRBV6-1 to TRBJ2-1, with TRBD2 matching 9 bases. From germline, CDR1 is MNHNS and CDR2 SASEGT. The V gene end was trimmed by 2 bases and the J gene end by 4 bases; junction bases not matched to a gene: 6. The CDR3 extends over 16 amino acids. The CDR3 coding sequence is TGTGCCAGCAGTGAACGGGTTAGCGGGGGTTACAATGAGCAGTTCTTC. Encoded protein: CASSERVSGGYNEQFF.

This clone was found once. The V call is TRBV4-2, the J call TRBJ2-7; perhaps TRBD1 as D (5 bases). The CDR3 runs to 15 residues. Germline CDR1 reads LGHNA; CDR2 reads YNFKEQ. Trimming took off 0 bases at V and 5 bases at J, with 14 bases between the two ends. CDR3 sequence: CASSQDAQGINEQYF. The CDR3 DNA is TGTGCCAGCAGCCAAGATGCGCAGGGAATCAACGAGCAGTACTTC.

On this clone: The sample has other DNA sequences that encode this CDR3 too. The gene calls are TRBV5-1 and TRBJ2-7, with D maybe TRBD1 (6 bases). Germline-derived CDR1 and CDR2 are SGHRS and YFSETQ. The CDR3 length is 14 residues. The V end was cut by 0 bases, the J end by 0 bases, with 7 bases between. The CDR3 here is CASSLGGGSYEQYF. The CDR3, as DNA: TGCGCCAGCAGCTTGGGAGGGGGCTCCTACGAGCAGTACTTC. Using reference TRBV5-1 and TRBJ2-7 for the parts outside the CDR3, the full variable domain is KAGVTQTPRYLIKTRGQQVTLSCSPISGHRSVSWYQQTPGQGLQFLFEYFSETQRNKGNFPGRFSGRQFSNSRSEMNVSTLELGDSALYLCASSLGGGSYEQYFGPGTRLTVT.

This clone was observed once. J is TRBJ1-1 and V is TRBV18, with D maybe TRBD1 (5 bases). Trimming pared 6 bases from V and 2 bases from J, leaving 10 bases between. In germline, CDR1 is KGHSH, CDR2 LQKENI. This CDR3 contains 13 residues. The CDR3 protein is CASSFDRNTEAFF. Written as DNA, the CDR3 is TGTGCCAGCTCCTTCGACAGAAACACTGAAGCTTTCTTT.

This sequence joins TRBV18 and TRBJ1-2; 10 nucleotides line up with TRBD1. V gave up 3 bases and J gave up 8 bases; unmatched junction bases: 3. The CDR3 loop spans 13 amino acids. CDR1 and CDR2 from the germline V gene are KGHSH and LQKENI. In DNA, the CDR3 is TGTGCCAGCTCACCCTGGACAGGGGGAGGCTACACCTTC. Protein product: CASSPWTGGGYTF.

This clone has a handful of counts. The gene calls are TRBV20-1 and TRBJ1-2; weak D call: TRBD1 (5 bases). V lost 3 bases and J 7 bases, leaving 12 bases between the germline ends. The V gene's germline CDR1 is DFQATT and CDR2 SNEGSKA (reference sequence). This CDR3 has 12 amino acids. Written as DNA, the CDR3 is TGCAGTGCTAGTGGGCAGGGAGGTGGCTACACCTTC. This codes for CSASGQGGGYTF.

This chain links TRBV9 with TRBJ2-5, with 7 bases fitting TRBD1. This CDR3 contains 16 residues. Germline V gene sequence: CDR1 SGDLS, CDR2 YYNGEE. J gave up 5 bases and V 3 bases, and 13 bases lay outside the gene matches. The CDR3 DNA sequence: TGTGCCAGCAGCGCAGTACCATCGACAGGGTTGGAGACCCAGTACTTC. This sequence encodes CASSAVPSTGLETQYF.

The chain carries TRBV5-4 and TRBJ2-7; TRBD1 matches 10 bases. Per the germline V gene, CDR1 is SGHNT and CDR2 is YYREEE (reference sequence). The CDR3 covers 15 residues. The V gene end was trimmed by 2 bases and the J gene end by 5 bases; junction bases not matched to a gene: 7. CDR3 coding DNA: TGTGCCAGCAGCTTACCGGGACAGGGGTTTGACGAGCAGTACTTC. This sequence encodes CASSLPGQGFDEQYF.

There are a few counts of this clone. This chain joins TRBV5-4 and TRBJ1-2, with D unresolved. Germline V CDR1 and CDR2: SGHNT, YYREEE (reference sequence). The length of the CDR3 is 14 residues. Trimming took 0 bases from V and 5 from J, leaving 11 bases between them. The CDR3 nucleotides are TGTGCCAGCAGCTTGGTAACGCAGTCATATGGCTACACCTTC. This translates into CASSLVTQSYGYTF.

V is TRBV5-1 and J is TRBJ2-5; the match to TRBD1 covers 8 bases. The CDR3 spans 14 residues. Trimming at V came to 7 bases and at J to 5 bases, leaving 10 bases not matched to a gene. Germline V gene sequence: CDR1 SGHRS, CDR2 YFSETQ. The CDR3 loop reads CASDRQGPGETQYF. The CDR3 region has the DNA TGCGCCAGCGACCGACAGGGGCCAGGGGAGACCCAGTACTTC. The complete variable domain, with remaining parts taken from reference TRBV5-1 and TRBJ2-5, reads KAGVTQTPRYLIKTRGQQVTLSCSPISGHRSVSWYQQTPGQGLQFLFEYFSETQRNKGNFPGRFSGRQFSNSRSEMNVSTLELGDSALYLCASDRQGPGETQYFGPGTRLLVL.

The chain uses TRBV5-1 and TRBJ1-6, with a weak D call TRBD1 (5 bases). CDR3 length: 15 residues. The germline CDR1 and CDR2 sequences are SGHRS and YFSETQ. V lost 0 bases to trimming and J lost 7 bases, with 11 bases between them. The CDR3 sequence: CASSLDRRENSPLHF. For the CDR3, the DNA is TGCGCCAGCAGCTTGGACAGGCGTGAAAATTCACCCCTCCACTTT.

This chain uses TRBV15 with TRBJ1-1; no clear D. Germline-derived CDR1 and CDR2 are LNHNV and YYDKDF (reference sequence). Trimming stripped 2 bases from V and 1 base from J, with 8 bases between. CDR3 length: 14 residues. The CDR3 DNA reads as TGTGCCACCAGCAGACAGACAAGGAACACTGAAGCTTTCTTT. It is translated as CATSRQTRNTEAFF.